These 19 T cell receptor beta chains were sequenced from one sample in a study of T-cell memory formation after mild COVID-19. TCRdb reanalysed the 5' RACE reads using MiXCR and keeps one entry per CDR3 protein. Of roughly 52,000 distinct CDR3 sequences in the sample, 9% to 9.5% were seen once. Sequencing was carried out using PBMCs or a T cell subset sorted from them (not recorded which). Receptors were obtained from a man between 18 and 29 years old who had mild COVID-19 (a few samples of this study predate the infection). Cell type and time point are not known.

This clonotype was seen only a few times. The CDR3 DNA is TGCGCCAGCAGCTTAGGGACAGGGGAAGATCACGAGCAGTACTTC. Encoded protein: CASSLGTGEDHEQYF. V is TRBV5-1 and J is TRBJ2-7; 10 nucleotides align to TRBD1. Germline V lookup: CDR1 SGHRS, CDR2 YFSETQ. Unmatched junction bases numbered 7, after V lost 2 bases and J lost 5 bases. The CDR3 totals 15 residues.

The sample holds many counts of this clonotype. The chain has TRBV5-6 and TRBJ2-1; TRBD2 aligns across 12 bases. CDR1 is SGHDT and CDR2 is YYEEEE in the germline V gene. V gave up 7 bases and J gave up 10 bases; unmatched junction bases: 6. The CDR3 runs to 13 residues. The CDR3 bases are TGTGCCAGCCGGCTAGCGGGGGGGGTGGAGCAGTTCTTC. Protein: CASRLAGGVEQFF.

V usage is TRBV3-1 and J usage is TRBJ1-2; no firm D call. Trimming shortened V by 4 bases and J by 6 bases, and 15 bases separated the two germline ends. CDR3 length: 14 residues. Germline CDR1 LGHDT, CDR2 YNNKEL (reference sequence). CDR3: CASSRSDPSDGYTF. In DNA, the CDR3 is TGTGCCAGCAGCCGGAGCGACCCTTCGGATGGCTACACCTTC.

There are many counts of this clonotype. V gene TRBV4-3 combines with J gene TRBJ2-4; 7 bases match TRBD2. There are 13 residues in the CDR3. CDR1 and CDR2 from the germline V gene are LGHNA and YSLEER. Trimming at V came to 0 bases and at J to 15 bases, leaving 8 bases not matched to a gene. This CDR3 is CASSQEKAGRRYF. The CDR3 coding sequence is TGCGCCAGCAGCCAAGAAAAAGCGGGGAGGCGGTACTTC.

The gene calls are TRBV9 and TRBJ2-2; D unresolved. Germline V gene lookup returns CDR1 SGDLS and CDR2 YYNGEE. With 0 bases removed from V and 10 bases from J, the gap between germline ends came to 10 bases. The CDR3 spans 13 residues. Here the CDR3 reads CASSVGSQKELFF. The CDR3 DNA sequence: TGTGCCAGCAGCGTAGGTTCTCAAAAGGAGCTGTTTTTT.

The V call is TRBV7-2, the J call TRBJ2-2; 12 bases are shared with TRBD2. V dropped 5 bases and J dropped 1; count of bases not matched to a gene: 5. The germline V gene has CDR1 SGHTA and CDR2 FQGNSA. This CDR3 region has 17 residues. The CDR3 spells CASSHPSGGVNTGELFF. The CDR3 nucleotides are TGTGCCAGCAGCCACCCTAGCGGGGGGGTGAACACCGGGGAGCTGTTTTTT.

The rearrangement links TRBV6-5 to TRBJ2-3; D perhaps matches TRBD2 (6 bases). Looked up from germline, CDR1 is MNHEY and CDR2 is SVGAGI. The CDR3 has 12 amino acids. The germline V and J ends were trimmed by 6 bases and 7 bases, with 11 bases remaining between them. The CDR3 here is CASRGGENTQYF. CDR3 bases: TGTGCCAGCAGAGGAGGGGAAAATACGCAGTATTTT.

This clonotype was seen only a few times. V usage is TRBV5-1 and J usage is TRBJ2-3; 7 bases fit TRBD2. CDR3 length: 15 residues. Unmatched junction bases numbered 8, after V lost 4 bases and J lost 3 bases. CDR1 is SGHRS and CDR2 is YFSETQ in the germline V gene. CDR3: CASSIGPSGTDTQYF. CDR3 DNA: TGCGCCAGCAGCATCGGGCCTAGCGGAACAGATACGCAGTATTTT. The full variable domain, completed using reference TRBV5-1 and TRBJ2-3, is KAGVTQTPRYLIKTRGQQVTLSCSPISGHRSVSWYQQTPGQGLQFLFEYFSETQRNKGNFPGRFSGRQFSNSRSEMNVSTLELGDSALYLCASSIGPSGTDTQYFGPGTRLTVL.

A few counts support this clonotype. The chain links TRBV5-1 to TRBJ1-1; TRBD1 might be the D (6 bases). Germline V CDR1 and CDR2: SGHRS, YFSETQ. This CDR3 spans 14 amino acids. The ends were cut back, 5 bases at V and 2 bases at J, with 13 bases in the middle. Here the CDR3 DNA reads TGCGCCAGCAGAGGGGTCAGGGGTAACACTGAAGCTTTCTTT. Translating it yields CASRGVRGNTEAFF.

CDR3 sequence (DNA): TGCGCCAGCAGCTTAACCCCTAGGAATGAGCAGTTCTTC. Its translation is CASSLTPRNEQFF. This rearrangement joins TRBV5-1 to TRBJ2-1; D gene ambiguous. There are 13 residues in the CDR3. Germline CDR1 reads SGHRS; CDR2 reads YFSETQ. V was clipped by 2 bases and J by 7 bases, with 10 bases between them.

The V call is TRBV7-3, the J call TRBJ2-3, with TRBD2 as a possible D gene (7 bases). The CDR3 spans 14 residues. CDR1 and CDR2 from the germline V gene are SGHTA and FQGTGA. Trimming stripped 1 base from V and 5 bases from J, with 10 bases between. CDR3 DNA sequence: TGTGCCAGCAGCTTAAACGGGGGGCAAGATACGCAGTATTTT. It encodes CASSLNGGQDTQYF.

This clonotype was seen only a few times. This chain uses TRBV4-1 with TRBJ2-3; 8 bases map to TRBD2. The germline CDR1 and CDR2 sequences are MGHRA and YSYEKL. The CDR3 spans 16 residues. V shed 4 bases, J shed 2 bases, and the junction held 8 bases outside the gene matches. The CDR3 loop reads CASSPGGVAVTDTQYF. The CDR3 DNA follows: TGCGCCAGCAGCCCCGGGGGGGTAGCGGTCACAGATACGCAGTATTTT.

This clonotype was counted a few times. The V and J genes are TRBV3-1 and TRBJ2-3, with D unresolved. The length of the CDR3 is 15 residues. The germline V and J ends were trimmed by 0 bases and 3 bases, with 10 bases remaining between them. The V gene's germline CDR1 is LGHDT and CDR2 YNNKEL (reference sequence). The CDR3 DNA is TGTGCCAGCAGCCAAGACACCAGTAGAACAGATACGCAGTATTTT. This translates into CASSQDTSRTDTQYF.

V is TRBV5-5 and J is TRBJ2-5; TRBD2 might be the D (6 bases). This CDR3 contains 15 residues. Germline CDR1 reads SGHKS; CDR2 reads YYEKEE (reference sequence). The ends were cut back, 5 bases at V and 0 bases at J, with 14 bases in the middle. CDR3 sequence (DNA): TGTGCCAGCAGGCCGACCCCGGGAGACCAAGAGACCCAGTACTTC. Translation: CASRPTPGDQETQYF.

This clonotype was found a few times. V gene TRBV7-2 combines with J gene TRBJ2-3; D call uncertain. The germline V gene has CDR1 SGHTA and CDR2 FQGNSA. The CDR3 covers 12 residues. V lost 6 bases and J lost 2, with 6 bases in between. CDR3 DNA sequence: TGTGCCAGCAGACCCTACACAGATACGCAGTATTTT. Translating it yields CASRPYTDTQYF.

The chain carries TRBV5-5 and TRBJ1-2; a possible D gene is TRBD1 (6 bases). Germline CDR1 and CDR2: SGHKS and YYEKEE (reference sequence). Between the trimmed V and J ends, which lost 2 bases and 2 bases, there was a span of 10 bases. The CDR3 is made up of 14 amino acids. The CDR3 loop reads CASSFGTTNYGYTF. The CDR3 nucleotides read TGTGCCAGCAGCTTTGGGACAACGAACTATGGCTACACCTTC.

The chain recombines TRBV5-5 with TRBJ2-2; no clear D. The germline gives CDR1 SGHKS, CDR2 YYEKEE (reference sequence). The CDR3 length is 17 residues. V was clipped by 0 bases and J by 1 base, with 13 bases between them. This chain's CDR3 is CASSLDRRVQNTGELFF. The CDR3 region has the DNA TGTGCCAGCAGCTTGGACAGACGAGTTCAGAACACCGGGGAGCTGTTTTTT.

This clonotype occurred many times. V is TRBV7-2 and J is TRBJ2-1; D ambiguous. In germline, CDR1 is SGHTA, CDR2 FQGNSA. V dropped 1 base and J dropped 5 bases, with 6 bases sitting between them. This CDR3 contains 13 residues. The CDR3 loop is CASSLGWDNEQFF. The CDR3, as DNA: TGTGCCAGCAGCTTAGGCTGGGACAATGAGCAGTTCTTC.

This clonotype was found a few times. The CDR3 DNA is TGTGCCAGCAGCTGGGACACGTCTGAAGCTTTCTTT. Protein sequence: CASSWDTSEAFF. The rearrangement joins TRBV7-2 to TRBJ1-1; D is perhaps TRBD1 (6 bases). Trimming stripped 4 bases from V and 6 bases from J, with 9 bases between. This CDR3 is 12 amino acids long. From germline, CDR1 is SGHTA and CDR2 FQGNSA.